The clone carrying this T cell receptor (beta chain) was seen more than once but under ten times. This CDR3 region has 15 residues. The V gene's germline CDR1 is SQVTM and CDR2 ANQGSEA. The V segment lost 7 bases and the J segment 1 base; nucleotides outside the gene matches: 9. This entry belongs to a study of T-cell memory formation after mild COVID-19. TCRdb called the 5' RACE reads again in MiXCR, with one record for every CDR3 protein. Among hundreds of thousands of distinct CDR3 sequences, more than 20% were seen once, and the ten largest hold around 13%. The specimen was PBMCs or a T cell subset sorted from them (not recorded which). The chain joins TRBV29-1 to TRBJ2-1; 8 bases map to TRBD2. The receptor comes from an adult woman who had mild COVID-19 (a few samples of this study predate the infection). Cell type and time point are not known. This CDR3 reads CSARLSGVSYNEQFF. The CDR3 nucleotides read TGCAGCGCCCGCCTTAGCGGGGTTTCCTACAATGAGCAGTTCTTC.